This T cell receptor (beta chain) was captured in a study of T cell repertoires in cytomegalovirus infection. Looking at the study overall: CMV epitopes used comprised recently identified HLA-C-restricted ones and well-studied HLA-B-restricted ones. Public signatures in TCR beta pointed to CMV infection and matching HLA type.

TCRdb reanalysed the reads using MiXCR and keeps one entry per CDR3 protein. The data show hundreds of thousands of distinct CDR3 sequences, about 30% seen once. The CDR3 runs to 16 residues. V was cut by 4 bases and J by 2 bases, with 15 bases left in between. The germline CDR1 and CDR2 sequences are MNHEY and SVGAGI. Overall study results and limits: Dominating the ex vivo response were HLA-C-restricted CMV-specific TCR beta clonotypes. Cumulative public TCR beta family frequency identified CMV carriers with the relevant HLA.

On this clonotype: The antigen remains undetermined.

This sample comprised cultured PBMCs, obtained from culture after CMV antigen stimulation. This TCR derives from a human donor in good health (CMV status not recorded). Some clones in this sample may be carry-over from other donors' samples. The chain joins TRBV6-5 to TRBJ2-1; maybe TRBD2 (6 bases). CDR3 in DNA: TGTGCCAGCAGTTCTTTTACGGGAGCCCCCTACAATGAGCAGTTCTTC. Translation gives CASSSFTGAPYNEQFF.